The following is a T cell receptor beta chain sequence with its context. Produced via immunoSEQ multiplex PCR; TCRdb's table is partial and in-frame only. The repertoire includes roughly 320,000 clones, about 87% of them detected once, and 6.3% sits in the top ten. This sample is part of a study of blood T cell repertoires in COVID-19. Across the whole study: Both acute and convalescent COVID-19 samples were obtained from the United States, Italy and Spain. Sample material is recorded as cDNA or gDNA derived from T cells, B-cell-depleted T cells, or PBMCs.

The CDR3 consists of 14 residues. V lost 4 bases to trimming and J lost 5 bases; unmatched junction nucleotides: 8. Germline V gives CDR1 PRHDT, CDR2 FYEKMQ (reference sequence). The TCR originated in a woman aged 45-65 years with COVID-19, enrolled during active disease. The chain carries TRBV13 and TRBJ2-7, with 7 bases that match TRBD2. The source material was peripheral blood. The CDR3 bases are TGTGCCAGCAGCTCCGGGACTATAGCAAACGAGCAGTACTTC. This encodes CASSSGTIANEQYF.